Shown below are 24 T cell receptor beta chains from a single sample sequenced in a study of beta chain features in type 1 diabetes. For these TCRs, the target antigens are not known. Isolated RNA was reverse transcribed in full, so expressed TCRB transcripts were sequenced. Some clones are missing from TCRdb's copy, which holds only in-frame ones; the method was immunoSEQ multiplex PCR. The sample yields roughly 250,000 clones, around 21% seen once. General study points: There was a moderate but significant shortening of TCRB CDR3s in all four CD4+ subsets of Type 1 diabetes patients.

The sequenced sample consisted of naive CD4+ T cells from blood. The receptor set was obtained from a middle-aged woman with type 1 diabetes.

CDR3 loop: CASSQGTQSYGYTF. The CDR3 coding sequence is TGTGCCAGCAGCCAGGGGACACAGAGCTATGGCTACACCTTC. The V gene is TRBV14, the J gene TRBJ1-2, with D tentatively TRBD1 (6 bases). The CDR3 contains 14 residues. Trimming stripped 3 bases from V and 4 bases from J, with 12 bases between. Germline V CDR1 and CDR2: SGHDN, FVKESK.

This clone occurred a few times. V and J are TRBV9 and TRBJ2-2, with 7 bases that match TRBD1. V lost 4 bases and J lost 1; bases outside the gene matches: 4. Germline CDR1 is SGDLS and CDR2 is YYNGEE. The CDR3 totals 15 residues. For the CDR3, the DNA is TGTGCCAGCAGCTTTGGACAGGTGAACACCGGGGAGCTGTTTTTT. This sequence encodes CASSFGQVNTGELFF. Full variable domain (remainder filled in from reference TRBV9 and TRBJ2-2): DSGVTQTPKHLITATGQRVTLRCSPRSGDLSVYWYQQSLDQGLQFLIQYYNGEERAKGNILERFSAQQFPDLHSELNLSSLELGDSALYFCASSFGQVNTGELFFGEGSRLTVL.

This clone was seen a handful of times. V and J are TRBV28 and TRBJ2-1; 14 bases are shared with TRBD2. Germline V CDR1 and CDR2: MDHEN, SYDVKM. V shed 4 bases and J 5 bases; nucleotides not matched to a gene: 10. The length of the CDR3 is 18 residues. The CDR3 DNA sequence: TGTGCCAGCAGTTCCCGCTCCGGGACTAGCGGGAGCCACAATGAGCAGTTCTTC. This codes for CASSSRSGTSGSHNEQFF.

The chain couples TRBV4-3 to TRBJ1-2; weak D call: TRBD1 (5 bases). Germline CDR1 reads LGHNA; CDR2 reads YSLEER. The CDR3 extends over 14 amino acids. V lost 4 bases and J lost 4, with 13 bases in between. CDR3 in DNA: TGCGCCAGCAGCCCAGGGAGGGTAGGCTATGGCTACACCTTC. Its translation is CASSPGRVGYGYTF.

This clone has a handful of counts. V gene TRBV18 combines with J gene TRBJ2-2; D ambiguous. The length of the CDR3 is 13 residues. The germline V gene has CDR1 KGHSH and CDR2 LQKENI. Trimming removed 3 bases at V and 4 bases at J, with 6 bases between. Written as DNA, the CDR3 is TGTGCCAGCTCACCCCAGGCCACCGGGGAGCTGTTTTTT. Amino acid sequence: CASSPQATGELFF.

J is TRBJ2-2 and V is TRBV28; 15 nucleotides align to TRBD2. The V gene's germline CDR1 is MDHEN and CDR2 SYDVKM. This CDR3 spans 19 amino acids. V lost 2 bases, J lost 7 bases, and 11 bases stayed unmatched. CDR3 DNA sequence: TGTGCCAGCAGTTTAAGAGATGGACTAGCGGGAGGGCGTGGCGGGGAGCTGTTTTTT. Amino acid sequence: CASSLRDGLAGGRGGELFF.

V and J are TRBV29-1 and TRBJ1-3, with TRBD1 matching over 9 bases. The CDR3 totals 14 residues. V was pared by 7 bases and J by 0 bases, with 4 bases of the junction left unmatched. The germline V gene encodes CDR1 SQVTM and CDR2 ANQGSEA. The CDR3, as DNA: TGCAGCGCTGCACAGGGGGCCTCTGGAAACACCATATATTTT. This gives the protein CSAAQGASGNTIYF.

This clone came up a few times. The rearrangement links TRBV18 to TRBJ1-1; no clear D gene. Germline loops: CDR1 KGHSH, CDR2 LQKENI. The CDR3 runs 14 residues. V gave up 3 bases and J gave up 1 base, with 9 bases separating them. CDR3 nucleotide sequence: TGTGCCAGCTCACCGAATGGAGGGAACACTGAAGCTTTCTTT. This codes for CASSPNGGNTEAFF.

V and J are TRBV29-1 and TRBJ1-1, with unresolved D. The germline CDR1 and CDR2 sequences are SQVTM and ANQGSEA. The V gene lost 5 bases and the J gene lost 8 bases, with 9 bases spanning the gap. CDR3 size: 10 residues. The CDR3 loop is CSVFDLEAFF. Here the CDR3 DNA reads TGCAGCGTTTTCGACTTGGAAGCTTTCTTT.

This clone was seen only a few times. The genes are TRBV7-9 and TRBJ2-7, with 7 bases fitting TRBD1. Per germline, CDR1 SEHNR and CDR2 FQNEAQ (reference sequence). Germline trimming cut 5 bases from V and 5 bases from J; bases unmatched to any gene: 9. This CDR3 comprises 14 residues. DNA for the CDR3: TGTGCCAGCAGCACAGGGGTTATTACCGACGAGCAGTACTTC. It yields the protein CASSTGVITDEQYF.

This clone was seen a handful of times. The chain is built from TRBV9 and TRBJ1-2; D gene unclear. V was cut by 4 bases and J by 5 bases, with 15 bases left in between. Germline V gives CDR1 SGDLS, CDR2 YYNGEE. The length of the CDR3 is 14 residues. In DNA, the CDR3 is TGTGCCAGCAGCCCCCAGCCACCGCGGTATGGCTACACCTTC. Encoded protein: CASSPQPPRYGYTF.

The chain recombines TRBV29-1 with TRBJ2-1; D uncertain. The CDR3 has 12 residues. V lost 0 bases and J 5 bases, leaving 5 bases between the germline ends. Looked up from germline, CDR1 is SQVTM and CDR2 is ANQGSEA. The DNA for the CDR3 is TGCAGCGTTGAAGAGAGGCACAATGAGCAGTTCTTC. Residues: CSVEERHNEQFF.

CDR3 amino acids: CASSYGQYSNQPQHF. The DNA for the CDR3 is TGTGCCAGCAGCTACGGGCAGTATAGCAATCAGCCCCAGCATTTT. The chain has TRBV6-5 and TRBJ1-5; D is undetermined. Looked up from germline, CDR1 is MNHEY and CDR2 is SVGAGI. With 6 bases removed from V and 0 bases from J, the gap between germline ends came to 12 bases. The CDR3 consists of 15 residues.

J is TRBJ1-4 and V is TRBV29-1; D is unresolved. Germline V gene data show CDR1 as SQVTM and CDR2 as ANQGSEA. The CDR3 runs to 13 residues. Deletions cut 4 bases from V and 0 bases from J, with 6 bases between. The CDR3 reads CSVVSATNEKLFF. The CDR3 bases are TGCAGCGTTGTCTCGGCAACTAATGAAAAACTGTTTTTT.

The V and J genes are TRBV7-2 and TRBJ2-5; TRBD2 matches 9 bases. There are 14 residues in the CDR3. Germline V CDR1 and CDR2: SGHTA, FQGNSA. J lost 5 bases, V lost 8 bases, and 9 bases had no gene match. CDR3 in amino acids: CASAERGVGETQYF. For the CDR3, the DNA is TGTGCCAGCGCCGAGCGGGGGGTAGGGGAGACCCAGTACTTC.

The genes are TRBV5-4 and TRBJ1-2; weak D call: TRBD1 (6 bases). With 3 bases removed from V and 3 bases from J, the gap between germline ends came to 15 bases. This CDR3 is 15 amino acids long. Germline CDR1 and CDR2: SGHNT and YYREEE (reference sequence). For the CDR3, the DNA is TGTGCCAGCAGCTCCTCGCTTAGACAGGACTATGGCTACACCTTC. Protein sequence: CASSSSLRQDYGYTF.

This chain uses TRBV18 with TRBJ1-4; TRBD1 matches at 7 bases. There are 16 residues in the CDR3. Germline assignment: CDR1 KGHSH and CDR2 LQKENI. The V segment lost 3 bases and the J segment 1 base; nucleotides outside the gene matches: 5. CDR3 protein: CASSPSRDRTNEKLFF. The CDR3 bases are TGTGCCAGCTCACCTTCCCGGGACAGAACTAATGAAAAACTGTTTTTT.

This clone came up a few times. V usage is TRBV7-9 and J usage is TRBJ1-1; perhaps TRBD1 as D (5 bases). The CDR3 spans 14 residues. Trimming stripped 0 bases from V and 5 bases from J, with 10 bases between. CDR1 and CDR2 (germline): SEHNR, FQNEAQ (reference sequence). CDR3 loop: CASSLAWGPTEAFF. The CDR3 DNA reads TGTGCCAGCAGCTTAGCCTGGGGCCCGACTGAAGCTTTCTTT.

In this sample, this clone turned up a few times. V is TRBV4-2 and J is TRBJ2-1; the D is unclear. Germline V gene sequence: CDR1 LGHNA, CDR2 YNFKEQ. V lost 0 bases to trimming and J lost 3 bases, with 12 bases between them. This CDR3 has 16 amino acids. The CDR3 protein is CASSQDGEAYYNEQFF. The DNA for the CDR3 is TGTGCCAGCAGCCAAGACGGAGAGGCCTACTACAATGAGCAGTTCTTC.

This clone was counted a few times. V and J are TRBV5-1 and TRBJ2-5; TRBD2 matches at 8 bases. Unmatched junction bases numbered 5, after V lost 4 bases and J lost 0 bases. From germline, CDR1 is SGHRS and CDR2 YFSETQ. The CDR3 is made up of 15 amino acids. CDR3 amino acids: CASSVLSGNQETQYF. Here the CDR3 DNA reads TGCGCCAGCAGCGTCCTTAGCGGGAACCAAGAGACCCAGTACTTC. Using reference TRBV5-1 and TRBJ2-5 for the parts outside the CDR3, the full variable domain is KAGVTQTPRYLIKTRGQQVTLSCSPISGHRSVSWYQQTPGQGLQFLFEYFSETQRNKGNFPGRFSGRQFSNSRSEMNVSTLELGDSALYLCASSVLSGNQETQYFGPGTRLLVL.

This clone was observed a few times. The CDR3 bases are TGTGCCAGCAGCCCGAGGCTCCTAGGCGAGCCCCAGCATTTT. It is translated as CASSPRLLGEPQHF. V usage is TRBV14 and J usage is TRBJ1-5; D unresolved. Per the germline V gene, CDR1 is SGHDN and CDR2 is FVKESK. This CDR3 is built from 14 residues. V gave up 4 bases and J gave up 8 bases, with 15 bases separating them.

The chain employs TRBV30 and TRBJ2-7, with unresolved D. CDR1 GTSNPN and CDR2 SVGIG come from the germline V gene (reference sequence). V was trimmed by 4 bases and J by 0 bases, leaving 16 bases between them. This CDR3 is 15 amino acids long. This CDR3 reads CAWKARGTSSYEQYF. CDR3 nucleotide sequence: TGTGCCTGGAAAGCCCGCGGAACGAGCTCCTACGAGCAGTACTTC.

The chain carries TRBV29-1 and TRBJ1-1; 10 positions match TRBD1. Trimming took 1 base from V and 3 from J; bases not matched to a gene: 5. Germline V lookup: CDR1 SQVTM, CDR2 ANQGSEA. The CDR3 sequence is 15 residues long. CDR3 bases: TGCAGCGTTGAAGGCCTGACAGGGGGCTACACTGAAGCTTTCTTT. Its protein product is CSVEGLTGGYTEAFF. The complete variable domain, with remaining parts taken from reference TRBV29-1 and TRBJ1-1, reads SAVISQKPSRDICQRGTSLTIQCQVDSQVTMMFWYRQQPGQSLTLIATANQGSEATYESGFVIDKFPISRPNLTFSTLTVSNMSPEDSSIYLCSVEGLTGGYTEAFFGQGTRLTVV.

This clone was seen only a few times. J is TRBJ2-3 and V is TRBV10-3; D might be TRBD1 (5 bases). CDR1 is ENHRY, CDR2 SYGVKD, per germline. Trimming pared 11 bases from V and 0 bases from J, leaving 15 bases between. The CDR3 runs to 14 residues. The CDR3 loop is CAADSHPSTDTQYF. The DNA of the CDR3 is TGTGCCGCTGACAGCCACCCTAGCACAGATACGCAGTATTTT.